A selection of T cell receptor beta chains follows, all from one sample in a study of monozygotic twins with inflammatory bowel disease. TCRdb reprocessed the 5' RACE reads, with one entry per CDR3 protein and no DNA. This sample's table has 95,000 to 110,000 distinct CDR3 sequences. Material: blood. All receptors come from a human donor with ulcerative colitis or Crohn's disease, or a healthy co-twin of an affected twin (not recorded which). CDR3s include the opening cysteine and the closing phenylalanine or tryptophan.

TRBJ2-7 | TRBV29-1 | CSVGVGKGIIYEQYF
TRBJ2-2 | TRBV29-1 | CSVGGGFFTGELFF
TRBJ2-1 | TRBV19 | CASSITQGYNEQFF
TRBJ1-4 | TRBV7-2 | CASSLGGALNEKLFF
TRBJ2-4 | TRBV20-1 | CSAPRGGSKNIQYF
TRBJ2-1 | TRBV19 | CASSTPGQDYEQFF
TRBJ2-3 | TRBV5-1 | CASSFGHRVLADTQYF
TRBJ2-2 | TRBV2 | CASTLEDLASGELFF
TRBJ1-2 | TRBV5-4 | CASSLRQGSYGYTF
TRBJ2-1 | TRBV24-1 | CATSARDRGRSEQFF
TRBJ1-4 | TRBV5-1 | CASRSLGSDNEKLFF
TRBJ2-3 | TRBV6-5 | CASSYSGGGSDTQYF
TRBJ1-1 | TRBV27 | CASSLLGRENTEAFF
TRBJ2-2 | TRBV7-9 | CASSLAGSTGELFF
TRBJ1-1 | TRBV12-3/TRBV12-4 | CASRTGGLNTEAFF
TRBJ2-3 | TRBV20-1 | CSASSRSGRGWDTQYF
TRBJ1-3 | TRBV6-1 | CASSAIHIDSGNTIYF
TRBJ2-3 | TRBV11-2 | CASSLVIRGGKPTDTQYF
TRBJ2-1 | TRBV19 | CASSISAGKFF
TRBJ2-4 | TRBV11-2 | CASSLGGTSSYIQYF
TRBJ1-5 | TRBV19 | CASEGWPNNQPQHF
TRBJ2-4 | TRBV7-2 | CASSGQGNIQYF
TRBJ2-1 | TRBV5-1 | CASSFGQSYNEQFF
TRBJ2-3 | TRBV5-6 | CASSRASGSEYTQYF
TRBJ2-2 | TRBV19 | CASSALDRVPGELFF
TRBJ1-5 | TRBV5-5 | CASSWTGGANQPQHF
TRBJ2-7 | TRBV7-2 | CASRRVGVDEQYF
TRBJ2-7 | TRBV11-2 | CASSLDFRGGLYEQYF
TRBJ1-1 | TRBV28 | CASRPRRTEAFF
TRBJ2-7 | TRBV15 | CATSRESTGWHEQYF
TRBJ2-2 | TRBV18 | CASSPVAGNPGELFF
TRBJ1-3 | TRBV12-3/TRBV12-4 | CASSLNRDRGNTIYF
TRBJ2-1 | TRBV5-6 | CASSLAGARSYNEQFF